The present entry profiles one T cell receptor beta chain with its context. The data were taken from a study of blood T cell repertoires in COVID-19. Study-level background: The United States, Italy and Spain supplied acute and convalescent COVID-19 samples. T cells, B-cell-depleted T cells, or PBMCs provided the cDNA or gDNA that served as material.

The V and J ends lost 5 bases and 3 bases respectively, with 16 bases between them. CDR3 length: 15 residues. The germline CDR1 and CDR2 sequences are LNHDA and SQIVND (reference sequence). As originally analysed: Nucleated cell counts were estimated from reference gene primer amplification. Generated by immunoSEQ multiplex PCR, the TCRdb table keeps only in-frame clones and is missing some. The V and J calls and clone size were taken over from that table, and D and trimming were inferred from the DNA. Of some 50,000 clones in the sample, 80% to 90% were seen once. The chain recombines TRBV19 with TRBJ1-2, with D unclear. This TCR was recovered from a human donor in a cohort sampled during active COVID-19. The sample consisted of peripheral blood. The CDR3 coding sequence is TGTGCCAGTAGTCCCCATGAGGGTAGCGACTATGGCTACACCTTC. Translating gives CASSPHEGSDYGYTF.